The 29 T cell receptor beta chains below were found in one sample sequenced in a study of blood T cell repertoires in COVID-19. Measured with immunoSEQ multiplex PCR; TCRdb has only the in-frame clones, and not every one. Of tens of thousands of clones in the sample, 85% to 90% are singletons; the top ten hold nearly 25%. The sequencing sample was made of peripheral blood. The receptors were sampled from a human donor with active COVID-19. The donor label of this sample is uncertain.

V and J are TRBV27 and TRBJ2-1, with 10 bases lining up with TRBD2. Germline V lookup: CDR1 MNHEY, CDR2 SMNVEV (reference sequence). V gave up 5 bases and J gave up 3 bases; unmatched junction bases: 10. CDR3 length: 17 residues. CDR3 residues: CASSLDSGRRFYNEQFF. As DNA, the CDR3 is TGTGCCAGCAGTCTCGATAGCGGGAGGAGGTTCTACAATGAGCAGTTCTTC.

The rearrangement joins TRBV19 to TRBJ2-2, with 14 bases that match TRBD2. This CDR3 region has 16 residues. CDR1 is LNHDA and CDR2 is SQIVND in the germline V gene (reference sequence). The V gene end was trimmed by 5 bases and the J gene end by 7 bases; junction bases not matched to a gene: 6. The CDR3 is CASSRRLAGGVGELFF. CDR3 coding DNA: TGTGCCAGTAGTCGAAGACTAGCGGGAGGGGTCGGGGAGCTGTTTTTT.

V usage is TRBV4-2 and J usage is TRBJ2-3; TRBD2 aligns across 11 bases. The ends lost 1 base at V and 0 bases at J; junction bases unmatched: 3. The CDR3 has 17 amino acids. In germline, CDR1 is LGHNA, CDR2 YNFKEQ. CDR3 sequence (DNA): TGTGCCAGCAGCCAAGGACTAGCGGGGAGGAGCACAGATACGCAGTATTTT. It codes for CASSQGLAGRSTDTQYF.

The rearrangement uses TRBV2 and TRBJ1-5; D perhaps matches TRBD1 (6 bases). This CDR3 region has 15 residues. V dropped 8 bases and J dropped 7 bases, with 21 bases sitting between them. Germline CDR1 and CDR2: SNHLY and FYNNEI. This chain's CDR3 is CASGILDSIGQPQHF. DNA for the CDR3: TGTGCCAGCGGGATATTGGACAGCATAGGGCAGCCCCAGCATTTT.

The chain joins TRBV27 to TRBJ2-7, with D perhaps TRBD2 (5 bases). The CDR3 is made up of 13 amino acids. Germline V gives CDR1 MNHEY, CDR2 SMNVEV (reference sequence). The V end lost 2 bases, the J end lost 5 bases, and 10 bases lay between the germline ends. CDR3 protein: CASSLISGNEQYF. Written as DNA, the CDR3 is TGTGCCAGCAGTTTAATATCGGGGAACGAGCAGTACTTC.

CDR3 protein: CATTTSGSGLFF. The CDR3 DNA is TGTGCCACAACGACTAGCGGGAGCGGTCTGTTCTTC. The chain uses TRBV28 and TRBJ2-1, with TRBD2 matching over 12 bases. With 10 bases clipped from V and 15 bases from J, the junction kept 10 bases outside the gene matches. This CDR3 has 12 amino acids. The germline gives CDR1 MDHEN, CDR2 SYDVKM.

The chain carries TRBV29-1 and TRBJ2-7; 12 nucleotides agree with TRBD1. This CDR3 region has 12 residues. J lost 9 bases, V lost 7 bases, and 7 bases had no gene match. The germline gives CDR1 SQVTM, CDR2 ANQGSEA. CDR3 region: CSAGTGGAGQYF. The CDR3 coding sequence is TGCAGCGCCGGGACAGGGGGCGCAGGGCAGTACTTC.

The chain combines TRBV14 with TRBJ2-1, with 9 bases lining up with TRBD2. V lost 0 bases and J lost 6; bases outside the gene matches: 6. Germline CDR1 reads SGHDN; CDR2 reads FVKESK. This CDR3 comprises 16 residues. CDR3 DNA sequence: TGTGCCAGCAGCCAAGAGTGGCGGGGGGGGTTCAATGAGCAGTTCTTC. This codes for CASSQEWRGGFNEQFF.

This clone was counted a single time. This chain connects TRBV7-9 to TRBJ2-7; maybe TRBD1 (5 bases). CDR1 and CDR2 (germline): SEHNR, FQNEAQ (reference sequence). Trimming pared 5 bases from V and 0 bases from J, leaving 11 bases between. The CDR3 sequence is 14 residues long. The CDR3 protein is CASSPGAASYEQYF. CDR3 bases: TGTGCCAGCAGCCCTGGGGCCGCCTCCTACGAGCAGTACTTC.

The chain employs TRBV6-5 and TRBJ1-5, with D unresolved. Germline CDR1 is MNHEY and CDR2 is SVGAGI. V lost 0 bases and J lost 0, with 9 bases in between. This CDR3 spans 16 amino acids. CDR3 residues: CASSYSAGSSNQPQHF. DNA for the CDR3: TGTGCCAGCAGTTACTCGGCTGGTTCTAGCAATCAGCCCCAGCATTTT.

J is TRBJ1-3 and V is TRBV6-2 or TRBV6-3; no reliable D call. Germline V lookup: CDR1 MNHEY, CDR2 SVGEGT. The CDR3 has 15 amino acids. Trimming stripped 5 bases from V and 4 bases from J, with 15 bases between. Here the CDR3 reads CASSSPRGMGNTIYF. In nucleotides, the CDR3 is TGTGCCAGCAGTAGCCCTCGGGGAATGGGAAACACCATATATTTT.

This rearrangement joins TRBV18 to TRBJ2-7; 9 nucleotides match TRBD2. The V gene end was trimmed by 2 bases and the J gene end by 2 bases; junction bases not matched to a gene: 4. This CDR3 has 15 residues. Germline V gene data show CDR1 as KGHSH and CDR2 as LQKENI. The CDR3 nucleotides are TGTGCCAGCTCACCAGGGGCTAGCGGGACCTACGAGCAGTACTTC. It codes for CASSPGASGTYEQYF.

The V gene is TRBV9, the J gene TRBJ2-3; TRBD2 matches at 10 bases. Germline CDR1 SGDLS, CDR2 YYNGEE. J was trimmed by 3 bases and V by 0 bases; bases with no gene match: 4. This CDR3 is 16 amino acids long. The DNA of the CDR3 is TGTGCCAGCAGCGTAGACGCGACTAGCGGGACAGATACGCAGTATTTT. Translated: CASSVDATSGTDTQYF.

The CDR3: CASSYQSGRYGYTF. The CDR3 DNA reads as TGTGCCAGCAGTTACCAGAGTGGGCGCTATGGCTACACCTTC. The rearrangement links TRBV6-5 to TRBJ1-2; D gene uncertain. Germline V gene data show CDR1 as MNHEY and CDR2 as SVGAGI. This CDR3 has 14 residues. The V end lost 2 bases, the J end lost 4 bases, and 11 bases lay between the germline ends.

The chain combines TRBV7-3 with TRBJ1-5, with TRBD1 matching over 7 bases. Germline V gives CDR1 SGHTA, CDR2 FQGTGA. The CDR3 covers 17 residues. V gave up 5 bases and J gave up 3 bases; unmatched junction bases: 13. In DNA, the CDR3 is TGTGCCAGCAGCCGACGTAATCGGGACAGAGTCAATCAGCCCCAGCATTTT. Encoded protein: CASSRRNRDRVNQPQHF.

A remark on this clone: Its ends do not fully match the called genes, so a read error is possible. This rearrangement joins TRBV7-7 to TRBJ2-1; the match to TRBD2 covers 14 bases. CDR3 length: 18 amino acids. Germline lookup yields CDR1 SSHAT and CDR2 FNYEAQ (reference sequence). CDR3 sequence: CASSSGPPGLAGVGEQFF. For the CDR3, the DNA is TGTGCTAGCAGCTCAGGTCCTCCGGGACTAGCGGGAGTTGGTGAGCAGTTCTTC.

The chain recombines TRBV6-6 with TRBJ1-1; perhaps TRBD1 as D (6 bases). Germline V CDR1 and CDR2: MNHNY, SVGAGI (reference sequence). Deletions cut 0 bases from V and 5 bases from J, with 10 bases between. This CDR3 comprises 14 residues. For the CDR3, the DNA is TGTGCCAGCAGTTACTCGCAGAGGGGGACTGAAGCTTTCTTT. This sequence encodes CASSYSQRGTEAFF.

This chain joins TRBV28 and TRBJ1-2; 11 nucleotides match TRBD1. CDR1 and CDR2 (germline): MDHEN, SYDVKM. Trimming cost V 2 bases and J 8 bases; bases outside gene matches: 4. This CDR3 contains 14 residues. CDR3 protein: CASSLGQGARGYTF. CDR3 DNA: TGTGCCAGCAGTTTAGGACAGGGGGCTCGGGGCTACACCTTC.

In its sample, this clone was seen once. The chain joins TRBV10-3 to TRBJ2-7; 9 positions agree with TRBD2. The J segment lost 0 bases and the V segment lost 0 bases, leaving 3 bases of the junction unmatched. Germline CDR1 reads ENHRY; CDR2 reads SYGVKD. The CDR3 consists of 16 residues. CDR3: CAISESGSGSSYEQYF. CDR3 DNA sequence: TGTGCCATCAGTGAGTCGGGTAGCGGGAGCTCCTACGAGCAGTACTTC.

CDR3 in amino acids: CASGWVRQATNEKLFF. In DNA, the CDR3 is TGTGCCAGCGGATGGGTTCGACAGGCAACTAATGAAAAACTGTTTTTT. The chain carries TRBV21-1 and TRBJ1-4; the tabulated D call, TRBD1, remains unverified against the DNA. TRBV21-1 is flagged as a pseudogene. The CDR3 sequence is 16 residues long.

V gene TRBV28 combines with J gene TRBJ1-2, with D perhaps TRBD1 (6 bases). This CDR3 has 16 amino acids. Trimming shortened V by 3 bases and J by 2 bases, and 16 bases separated the two germline ends. Germline V gene lookup returns CDR1 MDHEN and CDR2 SYDVKM. The DNA for the CDR3 is TGTGCCAGCAGTTTTGGGGGCAGATTAACCAACTATGGCTACACCTTC. Amino acids: CASSFGGRLTNYGYTF.

The J gene is TRBJ2-4, the V gene TRBV3-1 (or the pseudogene TRBV3-2); 9 positions match TRBD1. CDR3 length: 17 amino acids. Germline CDR1 reads LGHDT; CDR2 reads YNNKEL (reference sequence). V shed 0 bases, J shed 6 bases, and the junction held 9 bases outside the gene matches. The CDR3 nucleotides read TGTGCCAGCAGCCAAGACGTGGACAGGGGCGCCTTAAACATTCAGTACTTC. It translates to CASSQDVDRGALNIQYF.

The chain has TRBV9 and TRBJ2-5; 8 positions match TRBD1. Germline lookup yields CDR1 SGDLS and CDR2 YYNGEE. This CDR3 comprises 15 residues. V was clipped by 3 bases and J by 5 bases; unmatched bases: 9. CDR3 nucleotides: TGTGCCAGCAGCGCCGGACAGGGAAAACTGGAGACCCAGTACTTC. Translating it yields CASSAGQGKLETQYF.

The genes are TRBV5-1 and TRBJ1-6; D is possibly TRBD1 (6 bases). Germline V lookup: CDR1 SGHRS, CDR2 YFSETQ. With 6 bases removed from V and 5 bases from J, the gap between germline ends came to 9 bases. The CDR3 is 13 amino acids. The CDR3 DNA sequence: TGCGCCAGCAAAGGGGGGGATAATTCACCCCTCCACTTT. This gives the protein CASKGGDNSPLHF.

The V gene is TRBV28, the J gene TRBJ1-6; 7 bases map to TRBD1. The germline V gene encodes CDR1 MDHEN and CDR2 SYDVKM. V was clipped by 7 bases and J by 7 bases; unmatched bases: 10. The CDR3 sequence is 15 residues long. DNA for the CDR3: TGTGCCAGCAACACACCGGGAGGGGGCAATTCACCCCTCCACTTT. This translates into CASNTPGGGNSPLHF.

About this clone itself: A junction boundary mismatches the germline segment, possibly from a read error. The chain combines TRBV2 with TRBJ1-6, with D possibly being TRBD1 (5 bases). Germline V gives CDR1 SNHLY, CDR2 FYNNEI. This CDR3 is built from 14 residues. CDR3 loop: CVSSDGDRNSPLHF. The CDR3 coding sequence is TGTGTCAGCAGTGACGGCGACAGAAATTCACCCCTCCACTTT.

This chain uses TRBV5-1 with TRBJ1-5; 9 nucleotides line up with TRBD1. The V gene end was trimmed by 1 base and the J gene end by 4 bases; junction bases not matched to a gene: 3. This CDR3 spans 15 amino acids. Germline V gene data show CDR1 as SGHRS and CDR2 as YFSETQ. CDR3 in DNA: TGCGCCAGCAGCTTGTCGGGACAGGGTAATCAGCCCCAGCATTTT. Protein: CASSLSGQGNQPQHF.

The chain combines TRBV18 with TRBJ1-1; 10 nucleotides align to TRBD1. CDR3 length: 15 residues. The germline V gene encodes CDR1 KGHSH and CDR2 LQKENI. Trimming at V came to 2 bases and at J to 3 bases, leaving 3 bases not matched to a gene. The CDR3 sequence is CASSPGDRGYTEAFF. The DNA of the CDR3 is TGTGCCAGCTCACCAGGGGACAGGGGCTACACTGAAGCTTTCTTT.

The chain is built from TRBV5-5 and TRBJ1-4; 9 bases fit TRBD1. The germline V gene encodes CDR1 SGHKS and CDR2 YYEKEE (reference sequence). V shed 4 bases and J 2 bases; nucleotides not matched to a gene: 3. CDR3 length: 15 amino acids. CDR3 in amino acids: CASSADRGTNEKLFF. Here the CDR3 DNA reads TGTGCCAGCAGCGCCGACAGGGGGACTAATGAAAAACTGTTTTTT. Full variable domain (rest looked up from reference TRBV5-5 and TRBJ1-4): DAGVTQSPTHLIKTRGQQVTLRCSPISGHKSVSWYQQVLGQGPQFIFQYYEKEERGRGNFPDRFSARQFPNYSSELNVNALLLGDSALYLCASSADRGTNEKLFFGSGTQLSVL.